What follows are 23 T cell receptor beta chains derived from one specimen sequenced in a study of blood T cell repertoires in COVID-19 (TCRdb year 2020). Library prep was done by the immunoSEQ multiplex PCR assay. TCRdb carries this immuneACCESS record with in-frame sequences only. Its versions omit some clonotypes, under half of them owing to an unresolved V gene in the studies checked, with the rest unexplained. This sample gives roughly 250,000 clones in total; about nine tenths of them show up just once. Together, the top ten hold approximately 2% of the sample. Source material: PBMCs or T cells enriched from blood (not recorded which). These receptors originate from a woman aged 18-29 years who had recovered from COVID-19.

V gene TRBV6-5 combines with J gene TRBJ1-2, with D tentatively TRBD1 (6 bases). Germline V gene lookup returns CDR1 MNHEY and CDR2 SVGAGI. Trimming stripped 5 bases from V and 3 bases from J, with 10 bases between. This CDR3 has 13 residues. For the CDR3, the DNA is TGTGCCAGCAGTCGAGGGGGTCACTATGGCTACACCTTC. It codes for CASSRGGHYGYTF.

The gene calls are TRBV12-3 or TRBV12-4 and TRBJ1-1; D not certain. The CDR3 totals 12 residues. Trimming removed 6 bases from V and 6 bases from J, with 11 bases in between. The CDR3 sequence: CASRSRGSEAFF. The CDR3 DNA sequence: TGTGCCAGCAGATCCAGAGGCTCTGAAGCTTTCTTT.

This clone has only one observation. The rearrangement joins TRBV5-1 to TRBJ2-7; 15 bases are a match to TRBD2. The CDR3 has 19 amino acids. After removal of 4 bases from V and 4 bases from J, the junction contained 15 bases not matched to a gene. CDR1 and CDR2 (germline): SGHRS, YFSETQ. The CDR3 DNA sequence: TGCGCCAGCAGCCCGGGGACTAGCGGGAGGTATCGGCTAAGTTACGAGCAGTACTTC. This sequence encodes CASSPGTSGRYRLSYEQYF.

The chain joins TRBV5-1 to TRBJ1-3; D gene uncertain. The CDR3 is 15 residues long. V lost 0 bases, J lost 7 bases, and 14 bases lay in between. CDR1 is SGHRS, CDR2 YFSETQ, per germline. The DNA for the CDR3 is TGCGCCAGCAGCTTGGAGGTGGCAGCGGGGAACACCATATATTTT. Its translation: CASSLEVAAGNTIYF.

The genes are TRBV10-3 and TRBJ1-1; TRBD1 matches at 9 bases. From germline, CDR1 is ENHRY and CDR2 SYGVKD. J gave up 4 bases and V 6 bases, and 9 bases lay outside the gene matches. The CDR3 consists of 15 residues. The CDR3 coding sequence is TGTGCCATCAGGAGGGCGGGACAGGGAGGCACTGAAGCTTTCTTT. It encodes CAIRRAGQGGTEAFF.

This sequence joins TRBV9 and TRBJ2-5; TRBD1 might be the D (5 bases). V was shortened by 0 bases and J by 4 bases, with 10 bases between the two germline ends. The CDR3 sequence is 14 residues long. The germline gives CDR1 SGDLS, CDR2 YYNGEE. CDR3 nucleotides: TGTGCCAGCAGCGTAGGACAGAGGTCAGAGACCCAGTACTTC. Translation: CASSVGQRSETQYF.

CDR3 region: CASSLGTVLEQFF. The CDR3, as DNA: TGCGCCAGCAGCTTGGGGACAGTGTTAGAGCAGTTCTTC. The chain joins TRBV5-1 to TRBJ2-1, with D tentatively TRBD1 (6 bases). The CDR3 is 13 amino acids. Trimming stripped 0 bases from V and 10 bases from J, with 11 bases between. Germline CDR1 reads SGHRS; CDR2 reads YFSETQ.

CDR3 loop: CASSLGQVNTEAFF. DNA of the CDR3: TGTGCCAGCAGCTTAGGACAGGTTAACACTGAAGCTTTCTTT. The chain carries TRBV7-2 and TRBJ1-1, with D possibly being TRBD1 (6 bases). CDR1 and CDR2 (germline): SGHTA, FQGNSA. This CDR3 contains 14 residues. V was cut by 1 base and J by 2 bases, with 8 bases left in between.

The rearrangement uses TRBV19 and TRBJ1-1; no firm D call. The CDR3 loop spans 12 amino acids. The germline V gene encodes CDR1 LNHDA and CDR2 SQIVND (reference sequence). V shed 9 bases and J shed 3 bases, with 11 bases lying between them. CDR3 loop: CASRARYTEAFF. CDR3 in DNA: TGTGCCAGCCGAGCCCGTTACACTGAAGCTTTCTTT.

The chain has TRBV10-3 and TRBJ1-2, with D possibly being TRBD1 (6 bases). The CDR3 runs to 14 residues. Germline V gives CDR1 ENHRY, CDR2 SYGVKD. V was shortened by 6 bases and J by 3 bases, with 14 bases between the two germline ends. The CDR3 sequence is CAIRINRDDYGYTF. The CDR3 DNA reads TGTGCCATCAGGATAAACAGGGACGACTATGGCTACACCTTC.

The DNA for the CDR3 is TGTGCCAGCAGTCTGACACTGAACACCGGGGAGCTGTTTTTT. Amino acids: CASSLTLNTGELFF. This chain connects TRBV2 to TRBJ2-2; no definite D call. The germline V and J ends were trimmed by 5 bases and 1 base, with 8 bases remaining between them. There are 14 residues in the CDR3. Germline CDR1 reads SNHLY; CDR2 reads FYNNEI.

The chain carries TRBV9 and TRBJ2-7; weak D call: TRBD2 (7 bases). The V gene lost 2 bases and the J gene lost 5 bases, with 17 bases spanning the gap. The CDR3 sequence is 15 residues long. The germline CDR1 and CDR2 sequences are SGDLS and YYNGEE. CDR3 sequence (DNA): TGTGCCAGCAGCGTCGGGGGGCGTCTTGAGAACGAGCAGTACTTC. It specifies CASSVGGRLENEQYF.

This chain uses TRBV27 with TRBJ1-4; D not certain. The CDR3 sequence is 20 residues long. V shed 5 bases and J shed 0 bases, with 25 bases lying between them. Germline V CDR1 and CDR2: MNHEY, SMNVEV (reference sequence). CDR3 bases: TGTGCCAGCAGTGCGCCCGACACAGACCCTACCCCAGCAACTAATGAAAAACTGTTTTTT. Translation gives CASSAPDTDPTPATNEKLFF.

The V and J genes are TRBV11-3 and TRBJ1-1; 7 positions match TRBD1. The CDR3 consists of 14 residues. Looked up from germline, CDR1 is SGHNT and CDR2 is YENEEA. After removal of 10 bases from V and 2 bases from J, the junction contained 10 bases not matched to a gene. DNA for the CDR3: TGTGCCACCAAAGGCGGGACAGCCAACACTGAAGCTTTCTTT. It encodes CATKGGTANTEAFF.

V gene TRBV10-1 combines with J gene TRBJ2-3, with TRBD2 matching over 9 bases. The CDR3 sequence is 15 residues long. Trimming cost V 0 bases and J 6 bases; bases outside gene matches: 4. Per the germline V gene, CDR1 is WNHNN and CDR2 is SYGVQD (reference sequence). CDR3 nucleotides: TGCGCCAGCAGTGAGTCTCTAGCGGGATTGGATACGCAGTATTTT. Encoded protein: CASSESLAGLDTQYF.

The V gene is TRBV10-3, the J gene TRBJ1-1, with D possibly being TRBD1 (6 bases). CDR1 is ENHRY, CDR2 SYGVKD, per germline. Trimming left V 9 bases short and J 3 bases short, with 14 bases between. The CDR3 sequence is 13 residues long. The CDR3 nucleotides read TGTGCCATATCGTCAGGGGTGGACACTGAAGCTTTCTTT. Protein product: CAISSGVDTEAFF.

The chain is built from TRBV19 and TRBJ1-2; D not resolved. The V and J ends lost 0 bases and 5 bases respectively, with 7 bases between them. Germline V gene sequence: CDR1 LNHDA, CDR2 SQIVND (reference sequence). The CDR3 contains 13 residues. The CDR3 nucleotides are TGTGCCAGTAGTATAGACAGCGTGTATGGCTACACCTTC. This encodes CASSIDSVYGYTF. The whole variable domain, remainder taken from reference TRBV19 and TRBJ1-2, is DGGITQSPKYLFRKEGQNVTLSCEQNLNHDAMYWYRQDPGQGLRLIYYSQIVNDFQKGDIAEGYSVSREKKESFPLTVTSAQKNPTAFYLCASSIDSVYGYTFGSGTRLTVV.

This chain links TRBV5-4 with TRBJ1-2, with TRBD1 identical over 9 bases. J was trimmed by 4 bases and V by 4 bases; bases with no gene match: 11. The CDR3 loop spans 16 amino acids. CDR1 and CDR2 from the germline V gene are SGHNT and YYREEE (reference sequence). The CDR3 loop reads CASSRALDRGGYGYTF. The CDR3 DNA is TGTGCCAGCAGCCGGGCCCTGGACAGGGGAGGCTATGGCTACACCTTC.

CDR3 sequence reads: CAVGDRGQDQPQHF. The CDR3 DNA reads TGTGCCGTCGGCGACAGGGGGCAGGATCAGCCCCAGCATTTT. The chain carries TRBV19 and TRBJ1-5; 10 nucleotides line up with TRBD1. CDR3 size: 14 residues. The trim removed 11 bases at V and 5 bases at J, leaving 9 bases unmatched. Germline assignment: CDR1 LNHDA and CDR2 SQIVND (reference sequence).

The J gene is TRBJ1-1, the V gene TRBV7-2; D gene uncertain. CDR1 and CDR2 (germline): SGHTA, FQGNSA. V lost 1 base and J 2 bases, leaving 11 bases between the germline ends. The length of the CDR3 is 15 residues. The CDR3 DNA follows: TGTGCCAGCAGCTTAGGTCCAGCGGCCAACACTGAAGCTTTCTTT. Amino acids: CASSLGPAANTEAFF.

This sequence joins TRBV5-1 and TRBJ1-1, with 12 bases that match TRBD1. Germline loops: CDR1 SGHRS, CDR2 YFSETQ. The CDR3 spans 16 residues. V lost 4 bases, J lost 6 bases, and 10 bases stayed unmatched. The CDR3 here is CASSLRDRGLVAEAFF. As DNA, the CDR3 is TGCGCCAGCAGCCTCCGGGACAGGGGGCTCGTCGCTGAAGCTTTCTTT.

The CDR3 is CASSGRGGSAHTIYF. CDR3 nucleotide sequence: TGTGCCAGCAGCGGACGTGGAGGGTCAGCCCACACCATATATTTT. The V call is TRBV2, the J call TRBJ1-3, with D unresolved. The CDR3 sequence is 15 residues long. The V gene's germline CDR1 is SNHLY and CDR2 FYNNEI. Trimming pared 6 bases from V and 8 bases from J, leaving 20 bases between.

CDR3 in amino acids: CASSQEVGSVVPGELFF. The CDR3 region has the DNA TGTGCCAGCAGCCAAGAGGTTGGGAGTGTAGTCCCCGGGGAGCTGTTTTTT. The V gene is TRBV4-2, the J gene TRBJ2-2, with a weak D call TRBD2 (5 bases). From germline, CDR1 is LGHNA and CDR2 YNFKEQ. The CDR3 sequence is 17 residues long. The ends were cut back, 0 bases at V and 6 bases at J, with 17 bases in the middle.